A single sample gave rise to the 7 T cell receptor beta chains below, sequenced in a study of blood T cell repertoires in COVID-19. Here immunoSEQ multiplex PCR was the method, and the copy in TCRdb shows in-frame clones only, minus some. The data hold fewer than 350,000 clones, with approximately 85% observed a single time. The sequenced sample consisted of PBMCs or T cells enriched from blood (not recorded which). These receptors originate from a man in his thirties or forties who had recovered from COVID-19.

The CDR3 loop reads CASSPRGRSPQYF. The CDR3, as DNA: TGTGCCAGCAGCCCCAGGGGTAGATCTCCGCAGTATTTT. This chain connects TRBV12-3 or TRBV12-4 to TRBJ2-3; D may be TRBD1 (6 bases). Trimming shortened V by 6 bases and J by 10 bases, and 17 bases separated the two germline ends. The CDR3 has 13 amino acids.

The chain is built from TRBV9 and TRBJ1-5, with D possibly matching TRBD1 (6 bases). The germline gives CDR1 SGDLS, CDR2 YYNGEE. This CDR3 is 15 amino acids long. The ends were cut back, 3 bases at V and 6 bases at J, with 16 bases in the middle. This CDR3 is CASSGEGGLGQPQHF. The CDR3 DNA sequence: TGTGCCAGCAGCGGTGAGGGGGGGTTGGGTCAGCCCCAGCATTTT. The entire variable domain, with the rest obtained from reference TRBV9 and TRBJ1-5, is as follows: DSGVTQTPKHLITATGQRVTLRCSPRSGDLSVYWYQQSLDQGLQFLIQYYNGEERAKGNILERFSAQQFPDLHSELNLSSLELGDSALYFCASSGEGGLGQPQHFGDGTRLSIL.

The chain has TRBV7-2 and TRBJ1-4; TRBD1 matches 7 bases. J gave up 4 bases and V 5 bases, and 4 bases lay outside the gene matches. CDR1 is SGHTA, CDR2 FQGNSA, per germline. The CDR3 is 14 residues long. CDR3 region: CASSDRVYNEKLFF. The CDR3 nucleotides read TGTGCCAGCAGCGACAGGGTTTATAATGAAAAACTGTTTTTT.

V and J are TRBV27 and TRBJ1-5; TRBD1 might be the D (5 bases). CDR1 is MNHEY and CDR2 is SMNVEV in the germline V gene (reference sequence). The V end lost 3 bases, the J end lost 4 bases, and 10 bases lay between the germline ends. The CDR3 sequence is 14 residues long. CDR3 nucleotide sequence: TGTGCCAGCAGTTTGGTCAGGGATAATCAGCCCCAGCATTTT. Protein product: CASSLVRDNQPQHF.

The V call is TRBV7-6, the J call TRBJ2-1; D possibly corresponds to TRBD2 (6 bases). V was cut by 6 bases and J by 5 bases, with 17 bases left in between. The germline CDR1 and CDR2 sequences are SGHVS and FNYEAQ. The CDR3 length is 15 residues. The CDR3 coding sequence is TGTGCCAGCAGACGAGATGCTGGGACTCACAATGAGCAGTTCTTC. Translating gives CASRRDAGTHNEQFF.

A few counts support this clone. The chain is built from TRBV5-1 and TRBJ1-3; D is perhaps TRBD1 (5 bases). Looked up from germline, CDR1 is SGHRS and CDR2 is YFSETQ. Trimming pared 0 bases from V and 6 bases from J, leaving 13 bases between. The CDR3 is 15 residues long. The CDR3 sequence is CASSLATAGKNTIYF. In DNA form, the CDR3 reads TGCGCCAGCAGCTTGGCCACGGCAGGGAAAAACACCATATATTTT.

The chain uses TRBV24-1 and TRBJ1-2; D is undetermined. Germline CDR1 KGHDR, CDR2 SFDVKD. This CDR3 has 14 amino acids. V was cut by 5 bases and J by 4 bases, with 13 bases left in between. CDR3 nucleotide sequence: TGTGCCACCAGTGGAAGAGCCGTTCGCTATGGCTACACCTTC. It codes for CATSGRAVRYGYTF.